A single sample gave rise to the 27 T cell receptor beta chains below, sequenced in a study of PD-L1 blockade in urothelial cancer. The method was immunoSEQ multiplex PCR; TCRdb's version includes in-frame clones alone and lacks a portion of them. The data hold about 130,000 clones, with roughly 86% observed a single time. The time point here: peripheral blood 6 weeks after treatment start. The sample here was PBMCs, taken around atezolizumab (anti-PD-L1) treatment. The receptors shown here come from a middle-aged man with urothelial cancer.

The chain has TRBV5-1 and TRBJ2-7, with D possibly being TRBD2 (6 bases). Trimming removed 10 bases at V and 1 base at J, with 15 bases between. Germline V CDR1 and CDR2: SGHRS, YFSETQ. The CDR3 extends over 13 amino acids. CDR3 protein: CACRDGLSYEQYF. CDR3 bases: TGCGCCTGCCGGGACGGACTATCCTACGAGCAGTACTTC.

The rearrangement joins TRBV5-1 to TRBJ2-5; possibly TRBD2 for D (6 bases). Germline V CDR1 and CDR2: SGHRS, YFSETQ. V lost 0 bases, J lost 2 bases, and 11 bases lay in between. The CDR3 length is 15 residues. This CDR3 reads CASSLADSGQETQYF. The CDR3 DNA reads as TGCGCCAGCAGCTTGGCCGATAGCGGACAAGAGACCCAGTACTTC.

The genes are TRBV7-9 and TRBJ2-1; D perhaps matches TRBD2 (6 bases). Trimming took off 4 bases at V and 8 bases at J, with 27 bases between the two ends. Germline V gene lookup returns CDR1 SEHNR and CDR2 FQNEAQ (reference sequence). The CDR3 length is 18 residues. The CDR3: CASSSRLPGASGFYEQFF. The CDR3 nucleotides read TGTGCCAGCAGCTCCCGTCTACCGGGAGCAAGTGGTTTCTATGAGCAGTTCTTC.

Turning to this clone: Relative to the germline gene, one junction end is altered; a read error may explain this. This chain links TRBV7-7 with TRBJ2-1; 12 bases line up with TRBD2. The CDR3 consists of 15 residues. The germline V gene has CDR1 SSHAT and CDR2 FNYEAQ (reference sequence). The CDR3 spells CASSLGLAGVDEQFF. The CDR3 nucleotides read TGTGCTAGCAGCCTGGGACTAGCGGGTGTCGATGAGCAGTTCTTC.

V is TRBV13 and J is TRBJ1-2, with D perhaps TRBD1 (6 bases). The germline V and J ends were trimmed by 4 bases and 4 bases, with 16 bases remaining between them. The length of the CDR3 is 15 residues. The germline V gene encodes CDR1 PRHDT and CDR2 FYEKMQ (reference sequence). The DNA of the CDR3 is TGTGCCAGCAGCTGGACCCCACAGGGACCCTATGGCTACACCTTC. Amino acids: CASSWTPQGPYGYTF.

The rearrangement links TRBV18 to TRBJ2-7; tentatively, D is TRBD1 (5 bases). The CDR3 totals 14 residues. Germline CDR1 reads KGHSH; CDR2 reads LQKENI. The V end lost 3 bases, the J end lost 3 bases, and 12 bases lay between the germline ends. CDR3 residues: CASSPSREGYEQYF. In nucleotides, the CDR3 is TGTGCCAGCTCACCTAGCAGGGAAGGCTACGAGCAGTACTTC.

The chain couples TRBV30 to TRBJ1-2, with 7 positions matching TRBD1. The CDR3 totals 12 residues. The J segment lost 8 bases and the V segment lost 5 bases, leaving 8 bases of the junction unmatched. Germline values: CDR1 GTSNPN, CDR2 SVGIG (reference sequence). In DNA, the CDR3 is TGTGCCTGGGAGACAGGGTCCCTAGGCTACACCTTC. As protein: CAWETGSLGYTF. Based on the CDR3 plus reference TRBV30 and TRBJ1-2, the full variable domain is SQTIHQWPATLVQPVGSPLSLECTVEGTSNPNLYWYRQAAGRGLQLLFYSVGIGQISSEVPQNLSASRPQDRQFILSSKKLLLSDSGFYLCAWETGSLGYTFGSGTRLTVV.

This clone was found once. The V call is TRBV5-1, the J call TRBJ2-7; D is undetermined. Germline assignment: CDR1 SGHRS and CDR2 YFSETQ. This CDR3 region has 15 residues. V was pared by 0 bases and J by 3 bases, with 13 bases between. CDR3 sequence (DNA): TGCGCCAGCAGCTTGGTACCAGGCGCTGACTACGAGCAGTACTTC. This codes for CASSLVPGADYEQYF.

This clone occurred once. The chain joins TRBV27 to TRBJ1-3; 8 bases agree with TRBD1. Germline V gives CDR1 MNHEY, CDR2 SMNVEV (reference sequence). V dropped 5 bases and J dropped 6; count of bases not matched to a gene: 9. The CDR3 contains 15 residues. The CDR3: CASSPIQGEENTIYF. CDR3 DNA sequence: TGTGCCAGCAGTCCAATACAGGGGGAGGAAAACACCATATATTTT.

This chain joins TRBV18 and TRBJ1-2; TRBD1 is a possible D gene (5 bases). The CDR3 is made up of 13 amino acids. The V end lost 5 bases, the J end lost 6 bases, and 13 bases lay between the germline ends. Germline V gene data show CDR1 as KGHSH and CDR2 as LQKENI. The CDR3 sequence: CASSAGGAHGYTF. As DNA, the CDR3 is TGTGCCAGCTCAGCCGGTGGGGCCCATGGCTACACCTTC.

The rearrangement uses TRBV6-6 and TRBJ1-2, with TRBD1 identical over 10 bases. In germline, CDR1 is MNHNY, CDR2 SVGAGI (reference sequence). Trimming removed 0 bases from V and 8 bases from J; junction bases left unmatched: 3. This CDR3 region has 14 residues. CDR3 in amino acids: CASSYSDRGHGYTF. The CDR3 DNA follows: TGTGCCAGCAGTTACTCTGACAGGGGGCACGGCTACACCTTC.

The rearrangement links TRBV5-6 to TRBJ2-5, with a tentative D call TRBD1 (6 bases). Trimming pared 1 base from V and 5 bases from J, leaving 15 bases between. Germline loops: CDR1 SGHDT, CDR2 YYEEEE. The CDR3 covers 15 residues. The CDR3 region has the DNA TGTGCCAGCAGCTTGCTCTCCCAGGGGTCTGAGACCCAGTACTTC. Encoded protein: CASSLLSQGSETQYF.

The chain uses TRBV29-1 and TRBJ1-3; D unresolved. The CDR3 loop spans 11 amino acids. Germline values: CDR1 SQVTM, CDR2 ANQGSEA. V was pared by 6 bases and J by 4 bases, with 7 bases between. CDR3 in amino acids: CSVREGNTIYF. CDR3 nucleotide sequence: TGCAGCGTACGGGAGGGAAACACCATATATTTT.

The chain combines TRBV11-2 with TRBJ1-6, with D uncertain. V was clipped by 3 bases and J by 7 bases, with 16 bases between them. CDR1 is SGHAT and CDR2 is FQNNGV in the germline V gene. The CDR3 totals 16 residues. The CDR3 here is CASSFESGRRNSPLHF. Written as DNA, the CDR3 is TGTGCCAGCAGCTTCGAGTCCGGACGGAGGAATTCACCCCTCCACTTT.

A single count supports this clone. In nucleotides, the CDR3 is TGTGCCAGCAGAGCAAGTACCGGGACAGGGAATTCACCCCTCCACTTT. It codes for CASRASTGTGNSPLHF. The chain joins TRBV7-2 to TRBJ1-6; 9 bases are shared with TRBD1. Germline trimming cut 6 bases from V and 7 bases from J; bases unmatched to any gene: 10. This CDR3 is built from 16 residues. Germline V gene lookup returns CDR1 SGHTA and CDR2 FQGNSA.

The rearrangement joins TRBV27 to TRBJ2-2; 8 bases line up with TRBD2. V dropped 1 base and J dropped 1; count of bases not matched to a gene: 2. The CDR3 extends over 16 amino acids. Germline-derived CDR1 and CDR2 are MNHEY and SMNVEV (reference sequence). CDR3 protein: CASSLFTSGNTGELFF. In nucleotides, the CDR3 is TGTGCCAGCAGTTTATTCACTAGCGGGAACACCGGGGAGCTGTTTTTT.

The chain recombines TRBV5-1 with TRBJ2-1, with 7 bases aligning to TRBD2. Germline CDR1 is SGHRS and CDR2 is YFSETQ. The CDR3 has 17 residues. The V gene end was trimmed by 4 bases and the J gene end by 7 bases; junction bases not matched to a gene: 17. The CDR3: CASSQWNPRLALNEQFF. In DNA form, the CDR3 reads TGCGCCAGCAGCCAGTGGAATCCGCGACTAGCCTTAAATGAGCAGTTCTTC.

The chain links TRBV10-3 to TRBJ1-5, with D hard to call. The germline CDR1 and CDR2 sequences are ENHRY and SYGVKD. This CDR3 spans 14 amino acids. Trimming stripped 3 bases from V and 11 bases from J, with 17 bases between. The CDR3 loop is CAISDGIGGSTQHF. The DNA for the CDR3 is TGTGCCATCAGTGACGGCATTGGAGGTTCGACCCAGCATTTT.

The J gene is TRBJ2-1, the V gene TRBV6-5, with D maybe TRBD1 (5 bases). The CDR3 loop spans 12 amino acids. Germline V gene lookup returns CDR1 MNHEY and CDR2 SVGAGI. V was pared by 6 bases and J by 9 bases, with 12 bases between. CDR3 DNA sequence: TGTGCCAGCAGCCACAGGATGGGTGAGCAGTTCTTC. This translates into CASSHRMGEQFF.

This chain links TRBV7-9 with TRBJ1-1, with 7 bases aligning to TRBD1. The V and J ends lost 3 bases and 4 bases, in that order; junction bases with no gene match: 2. CDR3 length equals 13 residues. Germline CDR1 SEHNR, CDR2 FQNEAQ (reference sequence). CDR3 residues: CASSFGDSTEAFF. The CDR3 nucleotides are TGTGCCAGCAGCTTCGGGGACAGCACTGAAGCTTTCTTT. Full variable domain (outside the CDR3, taken from reference TRBV7-9 and TRBJ1-1): DTGVSQNPRHKITKRGQNVTFRCDPISEHNRLYWYRQTLGQGPEFLTYFQNEAQLEKSRLLSDRFSAERPKGSFSTLEIQRTEQGDSAMYLCASSFGDSTEAFFGQGTRLTVV.

This chain uses TRBV30 with TRBJ1-2; D remains ambiguous. Germline loops: CDR1 GTSNPN, CDR2 SVGIG (reference sequence). The CDR3 totals 13 residues. V was clipped by 2 bases and J by 5 bases, with 12 bases between them. Written as DNA, the CDR3 is TGTGCCTGGAGTCCCGGTAGACTTTATGGCTACACCTTC. This encodes CAWSPGRLYGYTF.

The chain carries TRBV28 and TRBJ1-2, with a weak D call TRBD1 (6 bases). CDR1 is MDHEN, CDR2 SYDVKM, per germline. The CDR3 is 14 residues long. The V end lost 6 bases, the J end lost 8 bases, and 19 bases lay between the germline ends. The chain's CDR3 is CASRRFTGLRGYTF. In DNA form, the CDR3 reads TGTGCCAGCAGGAGGTTCACAGGGCTCAGGGGCTACACCTTC.

The chain links TRBV28 to TRBJ2-3, with 10 bases fitting TRBD2. Germline V CDR1 and CDR2: MDHEN, SYDVKM. J was trimmed by 1 base and V by 6 bases; bases with no gene match: 7. This CDR3 has 16 amino acids. CDR3 bases: TGTGCCAGCAGCCTCCTAGCGGGAGTGGGCACAGATACGCAGTATTTT. This gives the protein CASSLLAGVGTDTQYF. Complete variable domain (other parts from reference TRBV28 and TRBJ2-3): DVKVTQSSRYLVKRTGEKVFLECVQDMDHENMFWYRQDPGLGLRLIYFSYDVKMKEKGDIPEGYSVSREKKERFSLILESASTNQTSMYLCASSLLAGVGTDTQYFGPGTRLTVL.

The rearrangement joins TRBV28 to TRBJ2-5, with 9 positions matching TRBD2. This CDR3 has 15 residues. V gave up 1 base and J gave up 4 bases; unmatched junction bases: 4. Germline V lookup: CDR1 MDHEN, CDR2 SYDVKM. CDR3 region: CASSLLTSGRETQYF. The CDR3 coding sequence is TGTGCCAGCAGTTTATTGACTAGCGGAAGAGAGACCCAGTACTTC.

This sequence joins TRBV11-2 and TRBJ2-5, with D uncertain. Deletions cut 5 bases from V and 2 bases from J, with 12 bases between. Germline CDR1 SGHAT, CDR2 FQNNGV. This CDR3 region has 14 residues. The CDR3 region has the DNA TGTGCCAGCAGCCTGAGGCCGTCACAAGAGACCCAGTACTTC. This sequence encodes CASSLRPSQETQYF.

This chain joins TRBV9 and TRBJ2-1; TRBD2 might be the D (6 bases). In germline, CDR1 is SGDLS, CDR2 YYNGEE. This CDR3 comprises 20 residues. V lost 5 bases to trimming and J lost 5 bases, with 32 bases between them. The DNA of the CDR3 is TGTGCCAGCAGAGGGAAGGTAGAGTGGGAGGTCCCACCATATAACAATGAGCAGTTCTTC. This translates into CASRGKVEWEVPPYNNEQFF.

This chain connects TRBV21-1 to TRBJ2-7; TRBD1 reflects the table's D call only, with no check against the DNA. TRBV21-1 is assigned pseudogene status. This CDR3 has 16 residues. The CDR3 spells CASSKEGTIQGYEQYF. For the CDR3, the DNA is TGTGCCAGCAGCAAAGAAGGGACGATACAGGGCTACGAGCAGTACTTC.